This T cell receptor (beta chain) stems from a study of cytomegalovirus exposure and HLA in healthy donors. Overall study results and limits: The study labeled 170 or so TCR beta chains cytomegalovirus-associated.

Trimming at V came to 8 bases and at J to 8 bases, leaving 6 bases not matched to a gene. The CDR3 totals 13 residues. Germline CDR1 LNHDA, CDR2 SQIVND (reference sequence). On this clone itself: The antigen is unknown.

This table comes from immunoSEQ multiplex PCR, and its TCRdb copy is limited to in-frame clones, with some not included. The sample carries about 150,000 clones, 85% to 90% recorded once. Sequences were obtained from PBMCs. This clonotype originated in a human donor in good health. The V gene is TRBV19, the J gene TRBJ2-1; 10 bases line up with TRBD2. CDR3 in DNA: TGTGCCAGTCGTCCTAGCGGGAGTCATGAGCAGTTCTTC. This sequence encodes CASRPSGSHEQFF.